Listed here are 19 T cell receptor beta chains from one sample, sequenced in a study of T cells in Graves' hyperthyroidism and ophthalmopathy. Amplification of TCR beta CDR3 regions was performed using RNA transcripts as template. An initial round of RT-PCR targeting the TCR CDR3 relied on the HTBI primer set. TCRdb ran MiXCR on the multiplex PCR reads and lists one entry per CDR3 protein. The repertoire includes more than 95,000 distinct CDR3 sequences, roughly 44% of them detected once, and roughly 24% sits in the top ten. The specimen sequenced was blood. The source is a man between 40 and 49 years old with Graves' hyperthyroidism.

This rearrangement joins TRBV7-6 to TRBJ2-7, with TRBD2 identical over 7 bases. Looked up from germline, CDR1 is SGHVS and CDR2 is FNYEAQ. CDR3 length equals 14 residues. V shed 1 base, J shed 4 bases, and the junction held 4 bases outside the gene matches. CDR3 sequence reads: CASSLGEGIYEQYF. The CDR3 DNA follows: TGTGCCAGCAGCTTAGGGGAGGGGATTTACGAGCAGTACTTC.

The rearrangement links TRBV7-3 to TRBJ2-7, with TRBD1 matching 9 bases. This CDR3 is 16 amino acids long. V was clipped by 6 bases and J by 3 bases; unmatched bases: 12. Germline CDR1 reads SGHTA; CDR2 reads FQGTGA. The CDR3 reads CASSTGGQGPRYEQYF. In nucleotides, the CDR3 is TGTGCCAGCAGTACTGGGGGACAGGGCCCGCGCTACGAGCAGTACTTC.

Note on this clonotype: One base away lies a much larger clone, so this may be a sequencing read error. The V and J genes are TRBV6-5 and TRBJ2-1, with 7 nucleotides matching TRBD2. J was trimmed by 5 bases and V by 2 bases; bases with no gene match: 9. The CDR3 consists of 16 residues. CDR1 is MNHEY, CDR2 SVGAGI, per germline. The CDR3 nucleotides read TGTGCCAGCAGTTACGAAGTGGGAGGGCCCAACAATGAGCAGTTCTTC. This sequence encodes CASSYEVGGPNNEQFF.

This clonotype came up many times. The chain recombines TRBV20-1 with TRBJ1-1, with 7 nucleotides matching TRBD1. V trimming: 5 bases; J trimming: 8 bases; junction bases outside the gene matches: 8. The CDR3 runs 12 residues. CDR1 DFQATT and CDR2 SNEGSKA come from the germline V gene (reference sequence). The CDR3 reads CSAPDRADEAFF. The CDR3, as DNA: TGCAGTGCTCCCGACAGGGCGGACGAAGCTTTCTTT.

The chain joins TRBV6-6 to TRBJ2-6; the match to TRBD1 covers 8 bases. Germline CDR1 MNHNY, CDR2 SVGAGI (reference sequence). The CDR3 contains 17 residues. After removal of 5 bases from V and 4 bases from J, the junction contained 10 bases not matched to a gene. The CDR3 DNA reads TGTGCCAGCAGTCCTCGGACAGGGTTGTCAGGGGCCAACGTCCTGACTTTC. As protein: CASSPRTGLSGANVLTF.

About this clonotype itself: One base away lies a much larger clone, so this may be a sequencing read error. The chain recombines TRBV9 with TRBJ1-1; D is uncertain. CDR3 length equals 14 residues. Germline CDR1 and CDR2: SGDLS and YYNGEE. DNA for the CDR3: TGTGCCAGCAGCGTAGGTGATGGAGGCACTGGAGCTCTCTTT. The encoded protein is CASSVGDGGTGALF.

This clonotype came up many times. The CDR3 DNA is TGTGCCAGCAGCTTAGGCGCGGGAGGGGGCGATGAGCAGTTCTTC. Protein product: CASSLGAGGGDEQFF. This chain links TRBV7-6 with TRBJ2-1; TRBD2 aligns across 9 bases. CDR1 is SGHVS and CDR2 is FNYEAQ in the germline V gene. Trimming at V came to 1 base and at J to 8 bases, leaving 6 bases not matched to a gene. The CDR3 is 15 residues long.

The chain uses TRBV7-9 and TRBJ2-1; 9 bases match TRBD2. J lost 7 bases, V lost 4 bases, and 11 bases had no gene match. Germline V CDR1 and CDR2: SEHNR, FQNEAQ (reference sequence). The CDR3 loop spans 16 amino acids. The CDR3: CASSSGALAGINEQFF. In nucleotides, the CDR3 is TGTGCCAGCAGCTCCGGGGCCCTAGCGGGAATTAATGAGCAGTTCTTC.

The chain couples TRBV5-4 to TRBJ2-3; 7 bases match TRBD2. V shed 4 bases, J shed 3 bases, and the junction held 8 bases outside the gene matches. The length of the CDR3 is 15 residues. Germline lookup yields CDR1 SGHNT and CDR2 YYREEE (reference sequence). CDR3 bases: TGTGCCAGCAGCCCGGCGGCGGGAGAGACAGATACGCAGTATTTT. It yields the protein CASSPAAGETDTQYF.

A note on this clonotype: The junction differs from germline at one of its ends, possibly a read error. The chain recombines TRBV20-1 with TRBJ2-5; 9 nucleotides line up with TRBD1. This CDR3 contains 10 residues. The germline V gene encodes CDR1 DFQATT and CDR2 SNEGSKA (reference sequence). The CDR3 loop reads CSARDLDRGF. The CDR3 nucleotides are TGCAGTGCTAGAGATCTAGACAGGGGGTTC.

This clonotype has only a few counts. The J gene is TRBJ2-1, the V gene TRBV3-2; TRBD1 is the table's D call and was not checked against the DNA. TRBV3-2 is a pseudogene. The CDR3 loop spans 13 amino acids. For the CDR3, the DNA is TGTGCCAGCAGCCCCACGCCCCGGGGTGAGCAGTTCTTC. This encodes CASSPTPRGEQFF.

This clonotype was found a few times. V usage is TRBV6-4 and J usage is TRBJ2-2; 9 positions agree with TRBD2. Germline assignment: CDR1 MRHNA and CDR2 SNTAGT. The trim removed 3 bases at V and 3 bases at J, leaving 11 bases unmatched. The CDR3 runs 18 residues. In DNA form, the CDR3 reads TGTGCCAGCAGTGAAAAGGGGGAACTAGCGGGTCACACCGGGGAGCTGTTTTTT. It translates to CASSEKGELAGHTGELFF.

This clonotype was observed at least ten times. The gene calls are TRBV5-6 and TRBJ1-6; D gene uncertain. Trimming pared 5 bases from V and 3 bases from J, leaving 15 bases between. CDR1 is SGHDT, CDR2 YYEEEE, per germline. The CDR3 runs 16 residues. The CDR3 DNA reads TGTGCCAGCAGTCCCGGGGAGGATCTCTATAATTCACCCCTCCACTTT. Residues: CASSPGEDLYNSPLHF.

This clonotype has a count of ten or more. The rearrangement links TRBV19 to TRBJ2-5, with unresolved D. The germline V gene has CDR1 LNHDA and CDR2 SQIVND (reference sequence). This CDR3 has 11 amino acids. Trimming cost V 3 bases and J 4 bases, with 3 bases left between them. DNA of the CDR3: TGTGCCAGTAGTATGGGAGAGACCCAGTACTTC. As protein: CASSMGETQYF. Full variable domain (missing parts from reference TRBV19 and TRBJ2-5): DGGITQSPKYLFRKEGQNVTLSCEQNLNHDAMYWYRQDPGQGLRLIYYSQIVNDFQKGDIAEGYSVSREKKESFPLTVTSAQKNPTAFYLCASSMGETQYFGPGTRLLVL.

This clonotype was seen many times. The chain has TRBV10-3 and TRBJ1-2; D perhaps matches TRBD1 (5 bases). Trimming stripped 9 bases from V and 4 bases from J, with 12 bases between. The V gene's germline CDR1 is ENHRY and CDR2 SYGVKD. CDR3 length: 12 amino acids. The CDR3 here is CAIQGDLYGYTF. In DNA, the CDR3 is TGTGCCATTCAGGGAGATCTCTATGGCTACACCTTC.

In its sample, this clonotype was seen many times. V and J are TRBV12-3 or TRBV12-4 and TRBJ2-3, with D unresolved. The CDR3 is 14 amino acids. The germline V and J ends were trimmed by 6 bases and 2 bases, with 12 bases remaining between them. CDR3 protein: CASRPQVTTDTQYF. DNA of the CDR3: TGTGCCAGCAGACCACAAGTAACCACAGATACGCAGTATTTT.

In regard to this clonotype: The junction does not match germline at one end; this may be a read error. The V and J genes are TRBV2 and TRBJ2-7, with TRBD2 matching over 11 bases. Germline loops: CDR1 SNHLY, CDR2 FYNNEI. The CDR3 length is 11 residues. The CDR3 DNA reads TGTGCCAGCGCACTAGCGGGGGAGCAGTGCTTC. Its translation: CASALAGEQCF.

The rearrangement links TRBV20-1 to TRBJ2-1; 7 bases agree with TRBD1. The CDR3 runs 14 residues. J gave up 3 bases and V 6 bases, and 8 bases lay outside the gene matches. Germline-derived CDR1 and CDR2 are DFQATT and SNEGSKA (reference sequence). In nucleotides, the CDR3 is TGCAGTGCCATATACCAGGGGGACTACAATGAGCAGTTCTTC. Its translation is CSAIYQGDYNEQFF.

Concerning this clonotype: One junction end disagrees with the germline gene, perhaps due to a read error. This chain's CDR3 is CTSSTLGGERDTQYF. CDR3 in DNA: TGTACCAGCAGCACCTTGGGGGGCGAGAGGGATACGCAGTATTTT. The chain links TRBV7-8 to TRBJ2-3; D may match TRBD1 or TRBD2 (6 bases each). CDR1 is SGHVS and CDR2 is FQNEAQ in the germline V gene. The CDR3 runs 15 residues.